A single sample gave rise to the 9 T cell receptor beta chains below, sequenced in a study of shared clonotypes between healthy human individuals. The table came from immunoSEQ multiplex PCR; TCRdb's copy has only in-frame clones and leaves some out. Of more than 2,000,000 clones listed, over 85% are singletons. The sample comprised naive CD4+ T cells from PBMCs. Subset described: CD45RA+ positively selected. The receptor source for this set is a man younger than 35 in good health. Some clones in this sample may be carry-over from other donors' samples.

The rearrangement uses TRBV21-1 and TRBJ1-2; the table names TRBD1, a call not compared with the DNA. TRBV21-1 is assigned pseudogene status. The CDR3 length is 16 residues. CDR3 in DNA: TGTGCCAGCAGCCCCCGGTTGGGACAGGGGAGCTATGGCTACACCTTC. Protein: CASSPRLGQGSYGYTF.

This clone was recorded only once. This chain joins TRBV7-2 and TRBJ2-3; no firm D call. Germline V gene lookup returns CDR1 SGHTA and CDR2 FQGNSA. This CDR3 region has 13 residues. Deletions cut 2 bases from V and 3 bases from J, with 6 bases between. Here the CDR3 reads CASSLIATDTQYF. The CDR3, as DNA: TGTGCCAGCAGCTTAATTGCGACAGATACGCAGTATTTT.

The CDR3 is CASSSRPGAPSYEQYF. The CDR3 nucleotides are TGTGCCAGCAGCTCGAGGCCCGGGGCCCCGAGCTACGAGCAGTACTTC. The rearrangement uses TRBV21-1 and TRBJ2-7. TRBV21-1 is noted as a pseudogene. The CDR3 spans 16 residues.

Details on this clone: The sample holds other DNA sequences that translate to the same CDR3. The genes are TRBV2 and TRBJ1-5; a weak D match, TRBD1 (5 bases). The CDR3 runs 13 residues. Per germline, CDR1 SNHLY and CDR2 FYNNEI. Trimming cost V 4 bases and J 2 bases, with 6 bases left between them. In nucleotides, the CDR3 is TGTGCCAGCAGTGTCAGGGGCAATCAGCCCCAGCATTTT. Amino acids: CASSVRGNQPQHF.

V and J are TRBV6-1 and TRBJ2-1, with 12 nucleotides matching TRBD2. CDR1 MNHNS and CDR2 SASEGT come from the germline V gene. The junction had 28 bases not matched to a gene; V was cut back by 4 bases and J by 15 bases. CDR3 length equals 20 residues. The CDR3 sequence is CASSARRAAVRLAGGPLLFF. CDR3 DNA sequence: TGTGCCAGCAGTGCTCGGCGGGCTGCGGTCAGGCTAGCGGGAGGGCCTCTACTGTTCTTC.

The chain couples TRBV15 to TRBJ2-1; 10 bases are a match to TRBD2. The germline CDR1 and CDR2 sequences are LNHNV and YYDKDF (reference sequence). The CDR3 has 15 amino acids. Trimming at V came to 4 bases and at J to 4 bases, leaving 4 bases not matched to a gene. The CDR3, as DNA: TGTGCCACCAGCACTAGCGGGAGATATTACAATGAGCAGTTCTTC. It encodes CATSTSGRYYNEQFF.

The rearrangement joins TRBV28 to TRBJ2-7, with a tentative D call TRBD1 (5 bases). CDR1 and CDR2 from the germline V gene are MDHEN and SYDVKM. The CDR3 extends over 15 amino acids. V lost 8 bases, J lost 0 bases, and 17 bases lay in between. The CDR3 sequence is CASAWAQESSYEQYF. Here the CDR3 DNA reads TGTGCCAGCGCTTGGGCACAGGAGAGCTCCTACGAGCAGTACTTC.

CDR3 DNA sequence: TGTGCCAGTAGTAAACGGGACACCAATACGCAGTATTTT. It yields the protein CASSKRDTNTQYF. The V and J genes are TRBV19 and TRBJ2-3, with D perhaps TRBD1 (6 bases). Trimming left V 4 bases short and J 7 bases short, with 12 bases between. The CDR3 spans 13 residues. CDR1 and CDR2 (germline): LNHDA, SQIVND (reference sequence).

About this clone: This sample includes further DNA sequences coding for the same CDR3. CDR3 amino acids: CASSPPAGYNEQFF. As DNA, the CDR3 is TGTGCCAGCTCACCACCTGCAGGATACAATGAGCAGTTCTTC. V usage is TRBV18 and J usage is TRBJ2-1; D uncertain. The germline V and J ends were trimmed by 0 bases and 4 bases, with 7 bases remaining between them. The CDR3 is 14 residues long. Germline values: CDR1 KGHSH, CDR2 LQKENI.